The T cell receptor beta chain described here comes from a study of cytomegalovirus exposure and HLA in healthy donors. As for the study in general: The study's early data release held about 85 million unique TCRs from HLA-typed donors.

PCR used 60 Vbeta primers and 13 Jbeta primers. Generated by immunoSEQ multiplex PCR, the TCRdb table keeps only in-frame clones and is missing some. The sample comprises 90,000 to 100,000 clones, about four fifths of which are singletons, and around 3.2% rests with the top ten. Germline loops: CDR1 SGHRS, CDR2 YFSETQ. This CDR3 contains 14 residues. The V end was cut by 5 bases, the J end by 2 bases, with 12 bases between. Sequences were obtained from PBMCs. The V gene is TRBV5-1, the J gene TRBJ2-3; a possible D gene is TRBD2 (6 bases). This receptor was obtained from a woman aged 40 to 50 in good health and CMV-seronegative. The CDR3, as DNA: TGCGCCAGCAGGCGGGACTTATCCACAGATACGCAGTATTTT. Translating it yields CASRRDLSTDTQYF.